The clone carrying this T cell receptor (beta chain) has at least ten counts. Antigen: not known. The data derive from a study of T-cell memory formation after mild COVID-19. Overall study findings and caveats: Cross-reactive memory seemingly joined, as some responding clones were found in pre-infection memory.

The CDR3 spans 15 residues. The V gene's germline CDR1 is LGHNA and CDR2 YNFKEQ. The ends lost 1 base at V and 6 bases at J; junction bases unmatched: 9. 5'RACE primed from the constant segment yielded TCR alpha and TCR beta cDNA libraries bearing sample barcodes and UMIs. In TCRdb, the 5' RACE reads were re-called with MiXCR into one record per CDR3 protein. The table includes more than 300,000 distinct CDR3 sequences, roughly 13% detected once. The chain uses TRBV4-2 and TRBJ2-7; the match to TRBD1 covers 7 bases. The origin of this receptor is a man younger than 35 who had mild COVID-19 (a few samples of this study predate the infection). Cell type and time point are not known. Sample: PBMCs or a T cell subset sorted from them (not recorded which). For the CDR3, the DNA is TGTGCCAGCAGCCAAGGAATGAGGGGGCTAGGCGAGCAGTACTTC. It translates to CASSQGMRGLGEQYF.